The next 7 T cell receptor beta chains were all read from a single sample in a study of response to subunit inactivated influenza vaccine. TCRdb passed the RT-PCR reads through MiXCR, listing each CDR3 protein once. The data show roughly 790,000 distinct CDR3 sequences, around 21% seen once. The material was PBMCs from blood, obtained around 5 days after vaccination. The source of these receptors is a man aged 50 or older who received an inactivated influenza vaccine.

The chain links TRBV3-1 to TRBJ2-7, with 7 bases aligning to TRBD1. Trimming at V came to 4 bases and at J to 5 bases, leaving 5 bases not matched to a gene. Germline assignment: CDR1 LGHDT and CDR2 YNNKEL (reference sequence). This CDR3 spans 13 amino acids. CDR3: CASSPDRANEQYF. CDR3 DNA sequence: TGTGCCAGCAGCCCTGACAGGGCTAACGAGCAGTACTTC.

V is TRBV20-1 and J is TRBJ2-7; D is uncertain. V was clipped by 6 bases and J by 3 bases, with 15 bases between them. Looked up from germline, CDR1 is DFQATT and CDR2 is SNEGSKA (reference sequence). The CDR3 spans 13 residues. The CDR3 sequence is CSAPSHLGYEQYF. CDR3 DNA sequence: TGCAGTGCCCCCTCCCACCTTGGCTACGAGCAGTACTTC.

This clonotype has just a few counts. One end of the junction does not line up with germline, which may come from a read error. The chain couples TRBV7-6 to TRBJ2-1; 8 bases map to TRBD1. Germline CDR1 SGHVS, CDR2 FNYEAQ. This CDR3 contains 14 residues. CDR3 sequence: CASSWTGPYTEQFF. The CDR3, as DNA: TGTGCCAGCAGCTGGACAGGGCCCTACACTGAGCAGTTCTTC.

The chain uses TRBV3-1 and TRBJ2-7; a possible D gene is TRBD2 (5 bases). The CDR3 has 16 residues. Germline CDR1 LGHDT, CDR2 YNNKEL (reference sequence). Between the trimmed V and J ends, which lost 0 bases and 2 bases, there was a span of 14 bases. The CDR3 DNA reads as TGTGCCAGCAGCCAAGACTCAGCGGCGGCCCCCTACGAGCAGTACTTC. Translating it yields CASSQDSAAAPYEQYF.

The chain recombines TRBV6-4 with TRBJ2-2; D possibly corresponds to TRBD1 (6 bases). Per germline, CDR1 MRHNA and CDR2 SNTAGT. The CDR3 totals 13 residues. V was trimmed by 7 bases and J by 2 bases, leaving 8 bases between them. The CDR3 protein is CASKGVNTGELFF. CDR3 DNA: TGTGCCAGCAAGGGGGTAAACACCGGGGAGCTGTTTTTT.

A few counts support this clonotype. This rearrangement joins TRBV6-1 to TRBJ2-1; 8 nucleotides align to TRBD1. J lost 4 bases, V lost 6 bases, and 8 bases had no gene match. CDR1 MNHNS and CDR2 SASEGT come from the germline V gene. The CDR3 contains 15 residues. The CDR3 DNA reads TGTGCCAGCAGGAGACGACAGGGGTTTTACAATGAGCAGTTCTTC. Translated: CASRRRQGFYNEQFF.

The chain is built from TRBV7-2 and TRBJ2-1; the D gene could be TRBD1 or TRBD2 (6 bases each). The germline V gene has CDR1 SGHTA and CDR2 FQGNSA. The CDR3 extends over 14 amino acids. V was shortened by 6 bases and J by 7 bases, with 16 bases between the two germline ends. CDR3 in DNA: TGTGCCAGCAGTCGGAATAGGGGGGCAAATGAGCAGTTCTTC. Its protein is CASSRNRGANEQFF.